These T cell receptor beta chains were read from a single sample in a study of blood T cell repertoires in COVID-19. The protocol was immunoSEQ multiplex PCR, while the TCRdb copy is restricted to in-frame clones and leaves out a portion. The data contain approximately 200,000 clones, 85% to 90% of them singletons. Sequenced sample: peripheral blood. These receptor sequences come from a man between 25 and 39 years old with COVID-19, enrolled during active disease. Both conserved end residues are part of each CDR3. The D gene is left open where the match is weak. Some rows mark clone size as missing; the rest say once, few, many or name a class of expanded clone.

D | J | V | size | DNA | CDR3
- | TRBJ2-2 | TRBV7-3 | - | TGTGCCAGCAGCAAAACATCAGGGGTCACCGGGGAGCTGTTTTTT | CASSKTSGVTGELFF
- | TRBJ1-1 | TRBV6-2/TRBV6-3 | - | TGTGCCAGCAGTTCAGGGGCAGCCACTGAAGCTTTCTTT | CASSSGAATEAFF
- | TRBJ2-7 | TRBV5-1 | - | TGCGCCAGCAGTTCCAGGGGACCCACCGGCGAGCAGTACTTC | CASSSRGPTGEQYF
TRBD1 | TRBJ2-7 | TRBV5-5 | - | TGTGCCAGCAGCTTCCCGGGACAGGGTTGGAACGAGCAGTACTTC | CASSFPGQGWNEQYF
- | TRBJ1-3 | TRBV7-9 | - | TGTGCCAGCAGCTCCATCTCTGGAAACACCATATATTTT | CASSSISGNTIYF
TRBD1 | TRBJ2-1 | TRBV18 | once | TGTGCCAGCTCACCGTCCGGGACAGAGAACTACAATGAGCAGTTCTTC | CASSPSGTENYNEQFF
- | TRBJ2-1 | TRBV27 | - | TGTGCCAGCAGTTCTCGGGTATCCTACAATGAGCAGTTCTTC | CASSSRVSYNEQFF
- | TRBJ2-2 | TRBV2 | - | TGTGCCAGCAGACCGACAGCCACTAACACCGGGGAGCTGTTTTTT | CASRPTATNTGELFF
- | TRBJ2-2 | TRBV7-2 | - | TGTGCCAGCAGCGGGCGGGACGAACGAAACACCGGGGAGCTGTTTTTT | CASSGRDERNTGELFF
TRBD1 | TRBJ1-5 | TRBV10-1 | - | TGCGCCAGCAGAAAAGGGACAGGGGCCCAGCCCCAGCATTTT | CASRKGTGAQPQHF
TRBD2 | TRBJ2-3 | TRBV29-1 | - | TGCAGCGTTTGGGGGGGAGGTGGACTAGCGGGAGCGCGCGCAGATACGCAGTATTTT | CSVWGGGGLAGARADTQYF
TRBD1 | TRBJ1-2 | TRBV2 | - | TGTGCCAGCAGTGAACGGGACAGCGGTGGCTACACCTTC | CASSERDSGGYTF
TRBD1 | TRBJ2-1 | TRBV5-1 | - | TGCGCCAGCAGGGAACAGGGGGGCTACAATGAGCAGTTCTTC | CASREQGGYNEQFF
- | TRBJ1-6 | TRBV9 | - | TGTGCCAGCAGCTACGAGTACACGACAGGCGCCACACCCCTCCACTTT | CASSYEYTTGATPLHF
TRBD1 | TRBJ2-7 | TRBV7-6 | - | TGTGCCAGCAGCTTAGATGCGGGACAGGGAACCTACGAGCAGTACTTC | CASSLDAGQGTYEQYF
- | TRBJ1-2 | TRBV2 | - | TGTGCCAGCAGTGAACAGGGGACCCACTATGGCTACACCTTC | CASSEQGTHYGYTF
- | TRBJ2-7 | TRBV6-2/TRBV6-3 | - | TGTGCCAGCAGTATCAGCTCCTACGAGCAGTACTTC | CASSISSYEQYF
- | TRBJ1-3 | TRBV6-6 | once | TGTGCCAGCAGTTACTCTACAGTCTCTGGAAACACCATATATTTT | CASSYSTVSGNTIYF
TRBD2 | TRBJ2-3 | TRBV30 | once | TGTGCCTGGAGTACCGGGACTAGCGGATTCACAGATACGCAGTATTTT | CAWSTGTSGFTDTQYF
TRBD1 | TRBJ2-7 | TRBV7-9 | - | TGTGCCAGCAGCACGGGGACAGGGGGCGAGCAGTACTTC | CASSTGTGGEQYF
- | TRBJ1-4 | TRBV4-2 | - | TGTGCCAGCAGCCAAAACTACGAGGCGACTAATGAAAAACTGTTTTTT | CASSQNYEATNEKLFF
TRBD2 | TRBJ2-7 | TRBV5-4 | - | TGTGCCAGCAGCTTTTTAATCGGGACAGTCGTAGCGGGAGAACGCTACGAGCAGTACTTC | CASSFLIGTVVAGERYEQYF
- | TRBJ2-2 | TRBV5-1 | - | TGCGCCAGCAGCCCGACGGGACACCCGAACACCGGGGAGCTGTTTTTT | CASSPTGHPNTGELFF
TRBD1 | TRBJ2-5 | TRBV11-3 | few | TGTGCCAGCAGCTTGAGGACAGGGGGCGCGGGGGAGACCCAGTACTTC | CASSLRTGGAGETQYF
TRBD1 | TRBJ2-1 | TRBV4-3 | - | TGCGCCAGCAGCCAAGAAGGGACAGGGTTAGGCAATGAGCAGTTCTTC | CASSQEGTGLGNEQFF
TRBD2 | TRBJ2-1 | TRBV5-1 | - | TGCGCCAGCAGCTTGGAGGGCGGGGGCTCCTACAATGAGCAGTTCTTC | CASSLEGGGSYNEQFF
- | TRBJ2-1 | TRBV5-1 | - | TGCGCCAGCAGCATCGACAGTTACAATGAGCAGTTCTTC | CASSIDSYNEQFF
TRBD1 | TRBJ2-2 | TRBV28 | - | TGTGCCAGCAGTTCACCCGGACAGGGTTGGTCCGGGGAGCTGTTTTTT | CASSSPGQGWSGELFF
- | TRBJ1-2 | TRBV3-1/TRBV3-2 | - | TGTGCCAGCAGCCCCGCAGACAGGACCTATGGCTACACCTTC | CASSPADRTYGYTF